These 25 T cell receptor beta chains originate from one sample sequenced in a study of T cells in Graves' hyperthyroidism and ophthalmopathy. Using RNA transcripts as the source, TCR beta CDR3 regions were amplified. First-round RT-PCR with HTBI primers amplified the TCR CDR3 region. TCRdb re-called the multiplex PCR reads with MiXCR, one entry per CDR3 protein. The table records about 610,000 distinct CDR3 sequences, roughly 15% of them present only once. The sample comprised blood. These receptor sequences come from a woman in her thirties or forties with Graves' ophthalmopathy.

The sample holds many counts of this clonotype. The rearrangement links TRBV7-8 to TRBJ1-2; D is unresolved. V shed 1 base and J shed 7 bases, with 7 bases lying between them. The germline V gene has CDR1 SGHVS and CDR2 FQNEAQ. CDR3 length equals 12 residues. The CDR3 DNA reads as TGTGCCAGCAGCTTAGGGCTAGGTGGCTACACCTTC. This encodes CASSLGLGGYTF.

Regarding this clonotype: Possible read error: a much larger clone is one base away. The CDR3 nucleotides read TGTGCCAGCAGCGACACAAGGGGGCACGCAGATACGCAGTATTTT. Amino acids: CASSDTRGHADTQYF. The rearrangement links TRBV5-5 to TRBJ2-3; 7 positions agree with TRBD1. The ends lost 4 bases at V and 4 bases at J; junction bases unmatched: 9. The CDR3 has 15 amino acids. CDR1 is SGHKS and CDR2 is YYEKEE in the germline V gene (reference sequence).

CDR3 amino acids: CASSLPTGTGFGSPLHF. The CDR3 DNA reads as TGTGCCAGCAGTCTCCCGACCGGGACAGGTTTTGGTTCACCCCTCCACTTT. This chain joins TRBV6-2 or TRBV6-3 and TRBJ1-6, with TRBD1 matching 8 bases. The CDR3 totals 17 residues. V lost 5 bases and J lost 9; bases outside the gene matches: 15. Germline V gene lookup returns CDR1 MNHEY and CDR2 SVGEGT.

This clonotype has at least ten counts. The chain employs TRBV28 and TRBJ2-7; the match to TRBD2 covers 8 bases. CDR1 MDHEN and CDR2 SYDVKM come from the germline V gene. V trimming: 2 bases; J trimming: 5 bases; junction bases outside the gene matches: 5. The CDR3 sequence is 14 residues long. The CDR3 bases are TGTGCCAGCAGTTTAGAGCGGGAGAGTAACGAGCAGTACTTC. Translated: CASSLERESNEQYF.

This clonotype has at least ten counts. The rearrangement uses TRBV20-1 and TRBJ1-1, with 8 bases identical to TRBD1. V dropped 2 bases and J dropped 1; count of bases not matched to a gene: 3. Germline assignment: CDR1 DFQATT and CDR2 SNEGSKA (reference sequence). The CDR3 sequence is 14 residues long. The CDR3 DNA reads as TGCAGTGCTAGAACAACAGGGGGGAACACTGAAGCTTTCTTT. Protein product: CSARTTGGNTEAFF.

Details on this clonotype: A much larger clone is a single base away; this may be a read error. The chain recombines TRBV19 with TRBJ2-7; TRBD2 matches 9 bases. This CDR3 region has 15 residues. The germline V gene encodes CDR1 LNHDA and CDR2 SQIVND (reference sequence). The CDR3 DNA follows: TGTGCCAGATCCCCCAGGATAGCGGGAGAGAGCGAGCAGTGCTTC. It encodes CARSPRIAGESEQCF.

In its sample, this clonotype was seen many times. V usage is TRBV6-1 and J usage is TRBJ1-1; tentative D call: TRBD1 (5 bases). Between the trimmed V and J ends, which lost 4 bases and 3 bases, there was a span of 12 bases. The germline V gene has CDR1 MNHNS and CDR2 SASEGT. CDR3 length equals 14 residues. CDR3 DNA: TGTGCCAGCAGTGGGCGACAGAGATACACTGAAGCTTTCTTT. It translates to CASSGRQRYTEAFF.

This clonotype was detected ten times or more. The chain is built from TRBV29-1 and TRBJ2-5, with no clear D. Trimming removed 0 bases at V and 5 bases at J, with 13 bases between. CDR1 is SQVTM and CDR2 is ANQGSEA in the germline V gene. CDR3 size: 14 residues. The CDR3 DNA reads TGCAGCGTTGAAGACATCTCCAGGTTCGAGACCCAGTACTTC. Its translation is CSVEDISRFETQYF.

J is TRBJ2-7 and V is TRBV28; unclear D gene. The CDR3 consists of 15 residues. V was cut by 2 bases and J by 4 bases, with 15 bases left in between. Germline values: CDR1 MDHEN, CDR2 SYDVKM. The CDR3 loop is CASSLSWNLGYEQYF. In nucleotides, the CDR3 is TGTGCCAGCAGTTTAAGTTGGAACCTCGGGTACGAGCAGTACTTC.

The table lists this clonotype with many counts. This rearrangement joins TRBV6-1 to TRBJ1-2; 9 nucleotides match TRBD1. CDR1 is MNHNS and CDR2 is SASEGT in the germline V gene. This CDR3 has 15 amino acids. Trimming cost V 8 bases and J 5 bases; bases outside gene matches: 12. The CDR3 DNA sequence: TGTGCCAGCGGTGCCGGACAGGGGTTTATGTATGGCTACACCTTC. Translated: CASGAGQGFMYGYTF.

This clonotype was counted many times. The chain is built from TRBV14 and TRBJ1-2; no clear D gene. This CDR3 region has 13 residues. Trimming removed 6 bases at V and 4 bases at J, with 12 bases between. Germline V gene data show CDR1 as SGHDN and CDR2 as FVKESK. CDR3 sequence reads: CASRQTGSYGYTF. The CDR3 bases are TGTGCCAGCAGACAGACCGGGAGCTATGGCTACACCTTC.

This clonotype was counted ten times or more. This rearrangement joins TRBV28 to TRBJ1-5; TRBD1 might be the D (6 bases). The germline V gene has CDR1 MDHEN and CDR2 SYDVKM. The ends were cut back, 6 bases at V and 2 bases at J, with 14 bases in the middle. CDR3 length equals 15 residues. The chain's CDR3 is CASRPQGGGNQPQHF. In DNA form, the CDR3 reads TGTGCCAGCAGGCCACAGGGAGGCGGCAATCAGCCCCAGCATTTT. Together with reference TRBV28 and TRBJ1-5, the CDR3 gives the full variable domain: DVKVTQSSRYLVKRTGEKVFLECVQDMDHENMFWYRQDPGLGLRLIYFSYDVKMKEKGDIPEGYSVSREKKERFSLILESASTNQTSMYLCASRPQGGGNQPQHFGDGTRLSIL.

J is TRBJ2-7 and V is TRBV6-1; 11 nucleotides align to TRBD1. The CDR3 is 14 residues long. Germline V lookup: CDR1 MNHNS, CDR2 SASEGT. V was pared by 6 bases and J by 7 bases, with 8 bases of the junction left unmatched. The CDR3 DNA follows: TGTGCCAGCAGGTCCGGGACAGGGGGAATGGAGCAGTACTTC. This sequence encodes CASRSGTGGMEQYF.

The rearrangement joins TRBV15 to TRBJ1-3; D remains unclear. The CDR3 runs 15 residues. Germline V lookup: CDR1 LNHNV, CDR2 YYDKDF (reference sequence). V gave up 1 base and J gave up 2 bases, with 9 bases separating them. CDR3 region: CATSRGGLTGNTIYF. The DNA of the CDR3 is TGTGCCACCAGCAGAGGGGGATTAACTGGAAACACCATATATTTT.

The chain recombines TRBV9 with TRBJ2-2; 11 bases line up with TRBD2. This CDR3 contains 15 residues. With V trimmed by 3 bases and J by 5 bases, 3 bases remained unmatched. CDR1 is SGDLS, CDR2 YYNGEE, per germline. The CDR3, as DNA: TGTGCCAGCAGCGCCGGGACTAGCGGTACCGGGGAGCTGTTTTTT. It encodes CASSAGTSGTGELFF.

The gene calls are TRBV5-1 and TRBJ1-6, with a weak D call TRBD1 (5 bases). CDR1 and CDR2 from the germline V gene are SGHRS and YFSETQ. Trimming pared 4 bases from V and 7 bases from J, leaving 18 bases between. CDR3 size: 16 residues. The CDR3 DNA reads TGCGCCAGCAGCGCCCGCGCGGGACCCGCGAATTCACCCCTCCACTTT. Translated: CASSARAGPANSPLHF.

This chain connects TRBV12-3 or TRBV12-4 to TRBJ1-1, with a weak D call TRBD1 (6 bases). V lost 5 bases and J 1 base, leaving 11 bases between the germline ends. The CDR3 covers 14 residues. The chain's CDR3 is CASSTEGQNTEAFF. The CDR3 DNA reads as TGTGCCAGCAGTACTGAGGGACAGAACACTGAAGCTTTCTTT.

This clonotype was counted a few times. This chain uses TRBV30 with TRBJ2-7; 8 nucleotides align to TRBD2. V lost 6 bases and J lost 2; bases outside the gene matches: 12. Germline V gene data show CDR1 as GTSNPN and CDR2 as SVGIG (reference sequence). The CDR3 has 15 amino acids. CDR3 nucleotide sequence: TGTGCCTGCGGACGGGGGCGGGAGGCTGCCTACGAGCAGTACTTC. Amino acid sequence: CACGRGREAAYEQYF.

This clonotype was observed a handful of times. This chain joins TRBV7-9 and TRBJ1-3, with D possibly being TRBD1 (5 bases). This CDR3 comprises 15 residues. Trimming left V 1 base short and J 0 bases short, with 7 bases between. Looked up from germline, CDR1 is SEHNR and CDR2 is FQNEAQ (reference sequence). CDR3 DNA: TGTGCCAGCAGCTTAGGGGGGTACTCTGGAAACACCATATATTTT. It yields the protein CASSLGGYSGNTIYF.

This clonotype was recorded at least ten times. V is TRBV3-1 and J is TRBJ1-1, with TRBD1 matching 8 bases. Germline V gives CDR1 LGHDT, CDR2 YNNKEL (reference sequence). After removal of 1 base from V and 6 bases from J, the junction contained 7 bases not matched to a gene. The CDR3 loop spans 15 amino acids. CDR3 DNA sequence: TGTGCCAGCAGCCAAGGTACGACAGGGGCGGCTGAAGCTTTCTTT. It translates to CASSQGTTGAAEAFF. The variable domain in full, with the rest retrieved from reference TRBV3-1 and TRBJ1-1, is DTAVSQTPKYLVTQMGNDKSIKCEQNLGHDTMYWYKQDSKKFLKIMFSYNNKELIINETVPNRFSPKSPDKAHLNLHINSLELGDSAVYFCASSQGTTGAAEAFFGQGTRLTVV.

This clonotype was seen ten or more times. The chain recombines TRBV2 with TRBJ2-7, with a weak D call TRBD1 (6 bases). CDR3 length equals 14 residues. Trimming removed 8 bases at V and 4 bases at J, with 18 bases between. CDR1 and CDR2 (germline): SNHLY, FYNNEI. The chain's CDR3 is CASLEAVGAYEQYF. The CDR3 DNA follows: TGTGCCAGCCTCGAAGCGGTGGGGGCTTACGAGCAGTACTTC. The full variable domain, rest sourced from reference TRBV2 and TRBJ2-7, is EPEVTQTPSHQVTQMGQEVILRCVPISNHLYFYWYRQILGQKVEFLVSFYNNEISEKSEIFDDQFSVERPDGSNFTLKIRSTKLEDSAMYFCASLEAVGAYEQYFGPGTRLTVT.

This clonotype was seen repeatedly, ten times or more. The chain combines TRBV11-2 with TRBJ2-2, with 13 nucleotides matching TRBD2. Per germline, CDR1 SGHAT and CDR2 FQNNGV. Trimming removed 8 bases from V and 3 bases from J; junction bases left unmatched: 6. The CDR3 length is 16 residues. In DNA form, the CDR3 reads TGTGCCAGCTTAGGGACTAGCGGGGCCGACACCGGGGAGCTGTTTTTT. It yields the protein CASLGTSGADTGELFF. Drawing the rest from reference TRBV11-2 and TRBJ2-2, the complete variable domain is EAGVAQSPRYKIIEKRQSVAFWCNPISGHATLYWYQQILGQGPKLLIQFQNNGVVDDSQLPKDRFSAERLKGVDSTLKIQPAKLEDSAVYLCASLGTSGADTGELFFGEGSRLTVL.

There are many counts of this clonotype. This may be a read error, as it is one base from a much larger clone. The chain recombines TRBV9 with TRBJ2-5; D may be TRBD1 (6 bases). CDR3 length: 13 residues. The germline CDR1 and CDR2 sequences are SGDLS and YYNGEE. V was shortened by 0 bases and J by 4 bases, with 7 bases between the two germline ends. CDR3 sequence reads: CASSVGGRETQYF. In nucleotides, the CDR3 is TGTGCCAGCAGCGTAGGGGGGCGAGAGACCCAGTACTTC.

Ten or more counts support this clonotype. V is TRBV20-1 and J is TRBJ2-7, with 8 bases matching TRBD2. This CDR3 contains 15 residues. Germline V gene sequence: CDR1 DFQATT, CDR2 SNEGSKA (reference sequence). The DNA for the CDR3 is TGCAGCATCCCAGAACCCGGGACTAGTAAGGGCGAGCAGTACTTC. Its protein product is CSIPEPGTSKGEQYF.

The J gene is TRBJ2-7, the V gene TRBV11-2; TRBD2 aligns across 9 bases. With 4 bases clipped from V and 2 bases from J, the junction kept 12 bases outside the gene matches. The CDR3 extends over 17 amino acids. Looked up from germline, CDR1 is SGHAT and CDR2 is FQNNGV. The CDR3 sequence: CASSYSIGGRAPYEQYF. CDR3 sequence (DNA): TGTGCCAGCAGCTATAGTATTGGCGGGAGGGCCCCCTACGAGCAGTACTTC.